Listed below are T cell receptor beta chains from one sample, sequenced in a study of blood T cell repertoires in COVID-19. Clones were sequenced by immunoSEQ multiplex PCR, and TCRdb holds only the in-frame ones, with some missing. The repertoire holds 100,000 to 150,000 clones, with around 76% as singletons. The sequenced sample was peripheral blood. The receptors were gathered from a man aged 80 or over with COVID-19, enrolled during active disease. Both conserved end residues are part of each CDR3.

J	length	V	CDR3
TRBJ2-5	14	TRBV19	CASKDTGRQETQYF
TRBJ2-7	14	TRBV6-2/TRBV6-3	CASSLRNSAYEQYF
TRBJ2-7	15	TRBV6-2/TRBV6-3	CASSTITGSRYEQYF
TRBJ1-1	17	TRBV27	CASSPGTGFDTNTEAFF
TRBJ1-1	13	TRBV18	CASSPAGDTEAFF
TRBJ2-7	13	TRBV7-2	CASSLQDSYEQYF
TRBJ2-1	13	TRBV11-3	CASSLEERGEQFF
TRBJ1-1	11	TRBV20-1	CSARSFPEAFF
TRBJ2-7	15	TRBV7-7	CASSLRADSSYEQYF
TRBJ1-1	22	TRBV4-3	CASSQEAGDVMRDRAINTEAFF
TRBJ2-4	13	TRBV2	CASSREAKNIQYF
TRBJ2-1	17	TRBV9	CASSEAPGLAGSNEQFF
TRBJ2-7	12	TRBV12-3/TRBV12-4	CASSVTGYEQYF
TRBJ2-2	15	TRBV6-5	CASSISGGEGGELFF
TRBJ2-1	14	TRBV6-5	CASSFGLADNEQFF
TRBJ2-7	14	TRBV28	CASRLTGAPYEQYF
TRBJ1-4	15	TRBV5-1	CASSWGQAANEKLFF
TRBJ1-3	16	TRBV18	CASSTMTGGSGNTIYF
TRBJ2-1	16	TRBV28	CASSWRAASGPNEQFF
TRBJ1-2	14	TRBV5-6	CASSWDRGPYGYTF
TRBJ1-5	15	TRBV30	CAWSVGGAPHQPQHF
TRBJ1-4	15	TRBV6-5	CASSPYGRGNEKLFF
TRBJ1-2	13	TRBV5-5	CASSSGTVPYDTF
TRBJ1-2	14	TRBV28	CASSHRGVPYGYTF
TRBJ2-7	14	TRBV28	CASQISGRGNEQYF
TRBJ2-7	15	TRBV19	CASSIRTSGSYEQYF
TRBJ2-3	13	TRBV6-6	CASGTRDTDTQYF
TRBJ2-5	13	TRBV7-8	CASMRAAQETQYF
TRBJ2-6	14	TRBV5-5	CASSRVSGANVLTF
TRBJ1-1	17	TRBV7-8	CASSLRPRDRYNTEAFF
TRBJ2-7	13	TRBV2	CASRGQPSYEQYF
TRBJ1-5	13	TRBV28	CASSYPQGGYEHF
TRBJ2-1	17	TRBV5-1	CASSPGTSGRGANEQFF
TRBJ2-5	13	TRBV7-2	CASKVAGGETQYF
TRBJ2-1	16	TRBV11-2	CASSLRGTAFGNEQFF
TRBJ2-5	13	TRBV6-5	CASSWAGGETQYF
TRBJ1-1	14	TRBV7-3	CASSKDRMNTEAFF
TRBJ1-2	13	TRBV2	CASIKTQGVDYTF
TRBJ2-5	18	TRBV9	CASSPRVAGGPSEETQYF
TRBJ1-1	15	TRBV7-9	CASSPLTVGGTEAFF
TRBJ1-6	15	TRBV9	CASSFQGAYNSPLHF